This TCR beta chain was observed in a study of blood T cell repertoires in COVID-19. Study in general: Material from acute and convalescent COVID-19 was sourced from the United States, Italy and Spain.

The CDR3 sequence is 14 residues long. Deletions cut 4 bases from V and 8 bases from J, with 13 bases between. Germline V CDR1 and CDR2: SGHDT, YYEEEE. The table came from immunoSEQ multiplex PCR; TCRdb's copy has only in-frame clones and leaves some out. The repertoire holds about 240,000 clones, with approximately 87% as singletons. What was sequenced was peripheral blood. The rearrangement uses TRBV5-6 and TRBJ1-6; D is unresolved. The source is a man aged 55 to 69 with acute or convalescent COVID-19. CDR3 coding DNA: TGTGCCAGCAGCCTGCGGACTGAATATTCACCCCTCCACTTT. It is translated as CASSLRTEYSPLHF.